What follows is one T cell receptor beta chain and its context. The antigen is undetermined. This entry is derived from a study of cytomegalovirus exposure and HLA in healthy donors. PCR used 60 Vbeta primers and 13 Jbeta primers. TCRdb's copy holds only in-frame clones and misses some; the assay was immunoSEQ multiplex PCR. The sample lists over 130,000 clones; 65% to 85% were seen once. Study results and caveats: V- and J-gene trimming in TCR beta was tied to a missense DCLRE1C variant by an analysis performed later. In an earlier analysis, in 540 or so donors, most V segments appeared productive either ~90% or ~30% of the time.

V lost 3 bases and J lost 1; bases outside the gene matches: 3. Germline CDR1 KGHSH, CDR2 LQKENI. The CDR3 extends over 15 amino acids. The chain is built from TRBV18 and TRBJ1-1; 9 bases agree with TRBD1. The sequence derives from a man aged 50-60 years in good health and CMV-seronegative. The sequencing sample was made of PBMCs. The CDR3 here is CASSPTGGKNTEAFF. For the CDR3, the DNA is TGTGCCAGCTCACCCACAGGGGGCAAGAACACTGAAGCTTTCTTT. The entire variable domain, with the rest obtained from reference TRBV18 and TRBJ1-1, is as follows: NAGVMQNPRHLVRRRGQEARLRCSPMKGHSHVYWYRQLPEEGLKFMVYLQKENIIDESGMPKERFSAEFPKEGPSILRIQQVVRGDSAAYFCASSPTGGKNTEAFFGQGTRLTVV.